This T cell receptor (beta chain) was identified in a study of T cells in Graves' hyperthyroidism and ophthalmopathy. The V end was cut by 5 bases, the J end by 1 base, with 17 bases between. The germline V gene has CDR1 SGHVS and CDR2 FQNEAQ. The CDR3 totals 16 residues. The investigators amplified TCR beta CDR3 regions from RNA transcripts. The HTBI primer set served for first-round RT-PCR of the TCR CDR3. TCRdb re-derived calls from the multiplex PCR reads in MiXCR, one entry per CDR3 protein. This sample has 350,000 to 400,000 distinct CDR3 sequences, with 15% to 20% found just once. The sample holds many counts of this clonotype. Patients were excluded because of uncontrolled infection, other autoimmune disease, pregnancy or lactation.

The specimen sequenced was blood. The gene calls are TRBV7-8 and TRBJ2-5, with D perhaps TRBD2 (5 bases). The receptor's source is a woman aged 18-29 years with Graves' hyperthyroidism. CDR3 sequence reads: CASSRLARRSQETQYF. CDR3 bases: TGTGCCAGCAGCCGCCTAGCCCGACGGTCCCAAGAGACCCAGTACTTC.